This passage covers 14 T cell receptor beta chains from one sample sequenced in a study of OX40 agonist ivuxolimab in advanced cancers. This table comes from immunoSEQ multiplex PCR, and its TCRdb copy is limited to in-frame clones, with some not included. The data show some 50,000 clones, roughly 90% seen once. This specimen was CD4+ or CD8+ T cells sorted from blood, taken in a trial of the OX40 agonist ivuxolimab. Receptors originate from an adult with an advanced solid tumor such as melanoma, head and neck, liver or kidney cancer.

This clone has only a few counts. This chain joins TRBV11-3 and TRBJ2-7, with D perhaps given as TRBD1 or TRBD2 (7 bases each). CDR1 is SGHNT and CDR2 is YENEEA in the germline V gene. This CDR3 is 16 amino acids long. V was shortened by 0 bases and J by 2 bases, with 14 bases between the two germline ends. The CDR3: CASSLERGGGTYEQYF. DNA of the CDR3: TGTGCCAGCAGCTTAGAAAGGGGAGGGGGCACCTACGAGCAGTACTTC.

The chain links TRBV21-1 to TRBJ1-5. TRBV21-1 is a pseudogene. The CDR3 has 13 amino acids. CDR3 sequence: CASSKIPGQPQHF. CDR3 nucleotides: TGTGCCAGCAGCAAGATACCGGGACAGCCCCAGCATTTT.

This clone was seen only a few times. The rearrangement joins TRBV6-5 to TRBJ2-1, with D possibly being TRBD2 (5 bases). The CDR3 has 12 amino acids. Germline CDR1 reads MNHEY; CDR2 reads SVGAGI. V lost 2 bases and J lost 8, with 7 bases in between. CDR3 coding DNA: TGTGCCAGCAGTTACACCGGGGATGAGCAGTTCTTC. This translates into CASSYTGDEQFF.

The chain is built from TRBV4-2 and TRBJ2-5, with TRBD2 matching 8 bases. CDR1 and CDR2 from the germline V gene are LGHNA and YNFKEQ. The V and J ends lost 0 bases and 2 bases, in that order; junction bases with no gene match: 5. CDR3 length equals 16 residues. The CDR3 spells CASSQDVAGGQETQYF. The CDR3 bases are TGTGCCAGCAGCCAAGATGTGGCGGGAGGACAAGAGACCCAGTACTTC.

The chain couples TRBV5-1 to TRBJ2-7; 12 nucleotides agree with TRBD2. The V gene end was trimmed by 0 bases and the J gene end by 0 bases; junction bases not matched to a gene: 10. Looked up from germline, CDR1 is SGHRS and CDR2 is YFSETQ. There are 19 residues in the CDR3. This CDR3 reads CASSLASSGRVFSSYEQYF. DNA of the CDR3: TGCGCCAGCAGCTTGGCCTCTAGCGGGAGGGTTTTCAGCTCCTACGAGCAGTACTTC.

This chain links TRBV6-1 with TRBJ1-2, with D possibly matching TRBD1 (5 bases). The CDR3 extends over 14 amino acids. Germline V gives CDR1 MNHNS, CDR2 SASEGT. V lost 6 bases and J 5 bases, leaving 16 bases between the germline ends. The CDR3 protein is CASSDSTPMYGYTF. In nucleotides, the CDR3 is TGTGCCAGCAGCGACAGTACGCCTATGTATGGCTACACCTTC.

This clone was seen more than once but under ten times. The rearrangement uses TRBV2 and TRBJ1-6; weak D call: TRBD1 (5 bases). V lost 7 bases, J lost 7 bases, and 14 bases lay in between. The CDR3 spans 14 residues. Germline CDR1 and CDR2: SNHLY and FYNNEI. CDR3 DNA sequence: TGTGCCAGCAACCAAGGGACGGTCAATTCACCCCTCCACTTT. Protein product: CASNQGTVNSPLHF.

The CDR3 DNA follows: TGCGCCAGCAGGGAGAAAGCTTTCTTT. Amino acids: CASREKAFF. The V call is TRBV23-1, the J call TRBJ1-1; D ambiguous. TRBV23-1 falls under the ORF class, with uncertain function. The CDR3 consists of 9 residues. Between the trimmed V and J ends, which lost 6 bases and 9 bases, there was a span of 5 bases.

This clone was detected only a few times. This chain uses TRBV13 with TRBJ2-5; 8 bases map to TRBD2. The V gene's germline CDR1 is PRHDT and CDR2 FYEKMQ (reference sequence). The CDR3 has 15 amino acids. The V and J ends lost 4 bases and 4 bases, in that order; junction bases with no gene match: 8. In DNA form, the CDR3 reads TGTGCCAGCAGCTATCGCGGGGGGCGGGGAGAGACCCAGTACTTC. Translating gives CASSYRGGRGETQYF.

The CDR3 nucleotides are TGTGCCAGTAGTATGGGCCGGACCAACACTGAAGCTTTCTTT. It yields the protein CASSMGRTNTEAFF. V is TRBV19 and J is TRBJ1-1; unclear D gene. Trimming shortened V by 3 bases and J by 2 bases, and 10 bases separated the two germline ends. Germline CDR1 LNHDA, CDR2 SQIVND (reference sequence). CDR3 length equals 14 residues. The complete variable domain, with remaining parts taken from reference TRBV19 and TRBJ1-1, reads DGGITQSPKYLFRKEGQNVTLSCEQNLNHDAMYWYRQDPGQGLRLIYYSQIVNDFQKGDIAEGYSVSREKKESFPLTVTSAQKNPTAFYLCASSMGRTNTEAFFGQGTRLTVV.

The chain links TRBV4-1 to TRBJ2-7; 7 nucleotides line up with TRBD1. Germline assignment: CDR1 MGHRA and CDR2 YSYEKL. This CDR3 has 15 amino acids. V lost 0 bases to trimming and J lost 4 bases; unmatched junction nucleotides: 6. CDR3 coding DNA: TGCGCCAGCAGCCAAGAAGAACAGGGGAGATACGAGCAGTACTTC. This encodes CASSQEEQGRYEQYF.

The chain uses TRBV18 and TRBJ1-2; no reliable D call. Germline V gives CDR1 KGHSH, CDR2 LQKENI. This CDR3 spans 16 amino acids. Deletions cut 2 bases from V and 0 bases from J, with 13 bases between. DNA for the CDR3: TGTGCCAGCTCACCAACTGGGCAGCCCACTAACTATGGCTACACCTTC. Its protein product is CASSPTGQPTNYGYTF.

This clone has only a few counts. The gene calls are TRBV11-3 and TRBJ1-6, with D hard to call. Per germline, CDR1 SGHNT and CDR2 YENEEA. CDR3 length: 13 amino acids. V lost 0 bases and J 7 bases, leaving 4 bases between the germline ends. Here the CDR3 reads CASSLEGNSPLHF. The CDR3 DNA reads as TGTGCCAGCAGCTTAGAGGGGAATTCACCCCTCCACTTT.

This chain uses TRBV19 with TRBJ1-5, with D unresolved. CDR3 length: 14 residues. V was clipped by 4 bases and J by 0 bases, with 7 bases between them. From germline, CDR1 is LNHDA and CDR2 SQIVND (reference sequence). In DNA form, the CDR3 reads TGTGCCAGTAGTAACGTCTATAGCAATCAGCCCCAGCATTTT. Translating it yields CASSNVYSNQPQHF.